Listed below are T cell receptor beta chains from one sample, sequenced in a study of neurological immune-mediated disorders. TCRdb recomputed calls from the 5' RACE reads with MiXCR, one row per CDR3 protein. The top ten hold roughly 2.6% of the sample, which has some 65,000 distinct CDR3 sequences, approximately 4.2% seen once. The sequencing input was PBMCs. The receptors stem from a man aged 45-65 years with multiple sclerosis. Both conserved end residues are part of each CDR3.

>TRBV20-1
CSAGGQMETQYF
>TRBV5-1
CASSPIGFTDTQYF
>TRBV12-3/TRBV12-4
CASSPTGGSADTQYF
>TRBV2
CASTGGQGKFFQPQNF
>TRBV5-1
CASSLGRGRGDEQFF
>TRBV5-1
CACRGGGQETQYF
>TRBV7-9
CASSPGQGIEKLFF
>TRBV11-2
CASSLGLIRANVLTF
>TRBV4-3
CASSQEIYQPQHF
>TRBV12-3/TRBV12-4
CASRSTGTGFYDEQFF
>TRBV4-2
CASSQDRAPSAVSPTGANVLTF
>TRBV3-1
CASSQDALNTGELFF
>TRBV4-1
CASSHDTGGLRDTQYF
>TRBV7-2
CASSLGWTSTDTQYF
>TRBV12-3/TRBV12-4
CASSFLPPDTQYF
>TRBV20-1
CSARDPLRLANYGYTF
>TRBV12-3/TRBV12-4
CASSSPWTESYYGYTF
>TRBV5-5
CASSLTGQGTEAFF
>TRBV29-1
CSTRQGVGQPQHF
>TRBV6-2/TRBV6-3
CASIQVMNTEAFF
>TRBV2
CASREDGTYGYTF
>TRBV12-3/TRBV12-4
CASSLTGNTEAFF
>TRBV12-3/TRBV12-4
CASSLAIFRYSNQPQHF
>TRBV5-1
CASSMGDRDGYTF
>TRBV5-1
CASSLEGREQYF
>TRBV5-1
CASSLGTLVGQPQHF
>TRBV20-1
CSATLASFADEQFF
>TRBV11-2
CASSPKWGGNQPQHF
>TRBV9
CASSVDGGESEQFF
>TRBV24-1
CATSDLGGATGELFF
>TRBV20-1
CSARDPDGRVGSEAFF
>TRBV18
CASSSDGSYNEQFF
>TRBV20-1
CSAFGKGLSEAFF
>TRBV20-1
CSARGGLWFDGYTF
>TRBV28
CASSLGSQDSGNTIYF
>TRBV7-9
CASSPGGTANTEAFF
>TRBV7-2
CASSRDRGPHNEQFF
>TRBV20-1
CSAKWTGKAKNIQYF
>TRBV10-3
CAISDPEEGYTF
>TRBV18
CASSPGTGDPYEQYF